These 30 T cell receptor beta chains were sequenced from one sample in a study of molecular identifiers for immune sequencing clone quantification. TCRdb re-called the PCR reads through MiXCR, storing one row per CDR3 protein. The sample records about 70,000 distinct CDR3 sequences, 15% to 20% being singletons. The sample comprised naive CD8+ T cells from blood, with Jurkat cell RNA spiked in. The subset is: FACS-sorted CD8+CD4-CCR7+CD45RA+ naive T cells. Receptor source: a human donor in good health. Some libraries in this study had Jurkat cell RNA spiked in.

Only a few counts were recorded for this clonotype. This rearrangement joins TRBV19 to TRBJ1-6; TRBD1 matches 7 bases. Germline CDR1 and CDR2: LNHDA and SQIVND (reference sequence). The CDR3 is made up of 17 amino acids. V lost 6 bases to trimming and J lost 0 bases; unmatched junction nucleotides: 8. CDR3 region: CASSPRGTDSYNSPLHF. The CDR3, as DNA: TGTGCCAGTAGCCCCAGGGGGACGGACTCCTATAATTCACCCCTCCACTTT.

The table lists this clonotype with a few counts. V is TRBV29-1 and J is TRBJ2-7; D unclear. Germline assignment: CDR1 SQVTM and CDR2 ANQGSEA. This CDR3 comprises 12 residues. V gave up 3 bases and J gave up 7 bases, with 13 bases separating them. This CDR3 is CSVEGFSLEQYF. The CDR3 DNA reads TGCAGCGTTGAGGGGTTTTCTCTTGAGCAGTACTTC.

The chain employs TRBV11-3 and TRBJ2-1, with 9 positions matching TRBD2. Germline V gene lookup returns CDR1 SGHNT and CDR2 YENEEA. J lost 9 bases, V lost 6 bases, and 9 bases had no gene match. This CDR3 contains 14 residues. The CDR3: CASSVLAGVSEQFF. The CDR3 DNA is TGTGCCAGCAGTGTTTTAGCGGGGGTTAGTGAGCAGTTCTTC. The whole variable domain, filled in from reference TRBV11-3 and TRBJ2-1, reads EAGVVQSPRYKIIEKKQPVAFWCNPISGHNTLYWYLQNLGQGPELLIRYENEEAVDDSQLPKDRFSAERLKGVDSTLKIQPAELGDSAVYLCASSVLAGVSEQFFGPGTRLTVL.

Worth noting for this clonotype: With a much larger clone just one base away, this may be a read error. The J gene is TRBJ1-1, the V gene TRBV11-2, with D perhaps TRBD1 (5 bases). The CDR3 runs 14 residues. The germline gives CDR1 SGHAT, CDR2 FQNNGV. CDR3 region: CAGSPQGARTEAFF. The CDR3 nucleotides are TGTGCCGGCAGCCCCCAGGGAGCGCGCACTGAAGCTTTCTTT.

Worth noting for this clonotype: At one of its ends the junction is not consistent with the germline gene, which may arise from a read error. The rearrangement joins TRBV19 to TRBJ2-5; D is uncertain. Germline V lookup: CDR1 LNHDA, CDR2 SQIVND (reference sequence). The length of the CDR3 is 11 residues. DNA of the CDR3: TGTGCCGGTAGTATCGGAGAGACCCAGTACTTC. Protein: CAGSIGETQYF.

This clonotype was observed many times. V and J are TRBV4-1 and TRBJ2-7; TRBD1 might be the D (5 bases). The CDR3 runs to 12 residues. CDR1 and CDR2 (germline): MGHRA, YSYEKL. V dropped 1 base and J dropped 5 bases, with 6 bases sitting between them. The CDR3 sequence is CASSQAGNEQYF. DNA for the CDR3: TGCGCCAGCAGCCAAGCAGGGAACGAGCAGTACTTC.

Comment on this clonotype: This may stem from a read error, because a much larger clone lies one nucleotide away. The V gene is TRBV30, the J gene TRBJ1-1; weak D call: TRBD1 (5 bases). Germline V CDR1 and CDR2: GTSNPN, SVGIG (reference sequence). V lost 2 bases, J lost 8 bases, and 9 bases lay in between. The length of the CDR3 is 11 residues. CDR3: CAWSWGTEAFF. CDR3 bases: TGTGCCTGGAGTTGGGGCACCGAAGCTTTCTTT.

This clonotype appeared many times. This chain connects TRBV12-3 or TRBV12-4 to TRBJ2-3; possible D gene TRBD2, 5 bases. This CDR3 has 13 residues. Trimming cost V 4 bases and J 1 base, with 6 bases left between them. The CDR3 sequence: CASSYGGTDTQYF. In nucleotides, the CDR3 is TGTGCCAGCAGTTACGGGGGCACAGATACGCAGTATTTT.

In its sample, this clonotype was seen many times. The chain is built from TRBV7-9 and TRBJ2-3; 8 bases line up with TRBD1. The CDR3 extends over 12 amino acids. Germline V gene data show CDR1 as SEHNR and CDR2 as FQNEAQ (reference sequence). V shed 6 bases and J 9 bases; nucleotides not matched to a gene: 5. The CDR3 here is CASSPGQGTQYF. The CDR3 DNA follows: TGTGCCAGCAGTCCCGGACAGGGCACGCAGTATTTT.

As for this clonotype: This could be a read error, since a much larger clone is one nucleotide away. The chain is built from TRBV27 and TRBJ1-1, with TRBD1 as a possible D gene (5 bases). From germline, CDR1 is MNHEY and CDR2 SMNVEV (reference sequence). The CDR3 is 14 amino acids. CDR3 bases: TGTGTCAGCAGTTTACAAAGTCGACAGACTGAAGCTTTCTTT. As protein: CVSSLQSRQTEAFF.

The gene calls are TRBV7-9 and TRBJ1-5; 9 bases are a match to TRBD1. Looked up from germline, CDR1 is SEHNR and CDR2 is FQNEAQ (reference sequence). V lost 5 bases to trimming and J lost 7 bases; unmatched junction nucleotides: 9. The length of the CDR3 is 15 residues. DNA of the CDR3: TGTGCCAGCAGCGCTCCGGGACAGGGATCCCAGCCCCAGCATTTT. The encoded protein is CASSAPGQGSQPQHF.

This clonotype has more than one count but fewer than ten. The chain combines TRBV15 with TRBJ2-7; no definite D call. The germline CDR1 and CDR2 sequences are LNHNV and YYDKDF (reference sequence). The CDR3 spans 13 residues. Trimming took off 1 base at V and 5 bases at J, with 9 bases between the two ends. As DNA, the CDR3 is TGTGCCACCAGCAGAGTTTTGGGCGACGAGCAGTACTTC. It codes for CATSRVLGDEQYF.

This clonotype was found many times. This chain links TRBV4-1 with TRBJ1-4, with D maybe TRBD1 (5 bases). CDR3 length: 16 amino acids. The V end lost 4 bases, the J end lost 5 bases, and 17 bases lay between the germline ends. Per germline, CDR1 MGHRA and CDR2 YSYEKL. CDR3 loop: CASSPRQSKTNEKLFF. The CDR3 nucleotides are TGCGCCAGCAGCCCACGACAGTCCAAGACGAATGAAAAACTGTTTTTT.

This clonotype was recorded once. Given a much more abundant clone one base away, this may be a read error. DNA for the CDR3: TGTGCCAGCAGTTTTGGACCACACCGTCATACGCTGTATTTT. This sequence encodes CASSFGPHRHTLYF. The chain combines TRBV12-3 or TRBV12-4 with TRBJ2-3; D is ambiguous. CDR3 length equals 14 residues.

V and J are TRBV9 and TRBJ2-7; 11 positions agree with TRBD2. CDR3 length: 15 residues. Trimming removed 4 bases from V and 2 bases from J; junction bases left unmatched: 5. Germline lookup yields CDR1 SGDLS and CDR2 YYNGEE. CDR3 amino acids: CASSTGTSGAYEQYF. The CDR3 DNA is TGTGCCAGCAGCACGGGGACTAGCGGCGCCTACGAGCAGTACTTC.

This clonotype was detected ten times or more. The CDR3 reads CASSLIGNSNQPQHF. The CDR3 DNA sequence: TGTGCCAGCAGCTTGATAGGGAACTCGAATCAGCCCCAGCATTTT. The chain carries TRBV5-5 and TRBJ1-5, with D unclear. The germline gives CDR1 SGHKS, CDR2 YYEKEE (reference sequence). The CDR3 is 15 amino acids. Trimming left V 1 base short and J 4 bases short, with 12 bases between.

As concerns this clonotype: Germline is not matched at one junction end, which may reflect a read error. The chain carries TRBV19 and TRBJ2-1; D may be TRBD2 (5 bases). The germline CDR1 and CDR2 sequences are LNHDA and SQIVND (reference sequence). The CDR3 length is 17 residues. Here the CDR3 reads CASSPRPQEVTYNEQCF. The CDR3 DNA is TGTGCCAGTAGTCCCCGGCCGCAGGAGGTCACCTACAATGAGCAGTGCTTC.

This clonotype came up many times. V gene TRBV5-1 combines with J gene TRBJ1-1, with D possibly being TRBD1 (5 bases). V was trimmed by 0 bases and J by 2 bases, leaving 11 bases between them. The germline V gene encodes CDR1 SGHRS and CDR2 YFSETQ. The CDR3 covers 15 residues. This CDR3 is CASSLGVQGNTEAFF. In DNA, the CDR3 is TGCGCCAGCAGCTTGGGGGTTCAGGGTAACACTGAAGCTTTCTTT.

This clonotype was counted many times. V usage is TRBV7-9 and J usage is TRBJ2-7, with TRBD2 matching over 8 bases. V dropped 5 bases and J dropped 5; count of bases not matched to a gene: 14. This CDR3 contains 16 residues. The V gene's germline CDR1 is SEHNR and CDR2 FQNEAQ (reference sequence). CDR3 protein: CASSPLGVAGTNEQYF. As DNA, the CDR3 is TGTGCCAGCAGCCCCCTAGGGGTAGCGGGAACTAACGAGCAGTACTTC.

About this clonotype: The junction does not match germline at one end; this may be a read error. The chain links TRBV5-3 to TRBJ2-4, with 7 bases fitting TRBD2. TRBV5-3 is an open reading frame whose function is uncertain. CDR3 length: 14 residues. CDR3 sequence reads: CASSLSGTENIQYF. CDR3 nucleotide sequence: TGTGCCAGCAGCTTGAGCGGGACGGAAAACATTCAGTACTTC.

This clonotype was counted at least ten times. This rearrangement joins TRBV28 to TRBJ2-5; 7 bases align to TRBD1. The V and J ends lost 1 base and 2 bases, in that order; junction bases with no gene match: 7. Germline assignment: CDR1 MDHEN and CDR2 SYDVKM. This CDR3 spans 16 amino acids. Here the CDR3 reads CASSLYARQGQETQYF. The CDR3 DNA reads TGTGCCAGCAGTTTATATGCCAGACAGGGACAAGAGACCCAGTACTTC.

As regards this clonotype: This may come from a read error, since a much larger clone is one base off. This chain joins TRBV6-5 and TRBJ2-2, with 14 nucleotides matching TRBD2. CDR3 size: 18 residues. Looked up from germline, CDR1 is MNHEY and CDR2 is SVGAGI. CDR3 protein: CASSLGTSGSPGTGEPFF. The CDR3 DNA sequence: TGTGCCAGCAGTTTGGGGACTAGCGGGAGCCCGGGCACCGGGGAGCCGTTTTTT.

A few counts support this clonotype. A single base separates this from a much larger clone, so it may be a read error. This sequence joins TRBV20-1 and TRBJ2-7, with D possibly being TRBD2 (5 bases). Germline V lookup: CDR1 DFQATT, CDR2 SNEGSKA (reference sequence). With 5 bases removed from V and 6 bases from J, the gap between germline ends came to 20 bases. The CDR3 runs 14 residues. The CDR3 DNA sequence: TGCAGTGCTCCTGTAACCGGGAACCAATGCGAGCAGTACTTC. It is translated as CSAPVTGNQCEQYF.

Remarks on this clonotype: This sequence may be a read error, since a much larger clone differs from it by one base. The V gene is TRBV24-1, the J gene TRBJ2-1, with 10 bases matching TRBD2. This CDR3 is 18 amino acids long. Trimming removed 9 bases from V and 9 bases from J; junction bases left unmatched: 22. Germline CDR1 is KGHDR and CDR2 is SFDVKD. CDR3 sequence (DNA): TGTGCCACCGGGGGCTACGATGAGGCTAGCGGGAGATTGAGTGAGCAGTTCTTC. It codes for CATGGYDEASGRLSEQFF.

This clonotype was seen many times. The V and J genes are TRBV4-3 and TRBJ1-1; D might be TRBD1 (5 bases). The CDR3 is 13 residues long. The V gene lost 3 bases and the J gene lost 1 base, with 6 bases spanning the gap. Germline CDR1 reads LGHNA; CDR2 reads YSLEER. CDR3 amino acids: CASSHQGNTEAFF. The CDR3 DNA reads TGCGCCAGCAGCCACCAGGGGAACACTGAAGCTTTCTTT.

This clonotype occurred once. This may stem from a read error, because a much larger clone lies one nucleotide away. This chain uses TRBV23-1 with TRBJ1-2, with a possible D match to TRBD1 (6 bases). TRBV23-1 is classed as an ORF, of uncertain function. CDR3 length equals 16 residues. Trimming took 1 base from V and 7 from J, leaving 19 bases between them. The CDR3 DNA sequence: TGCGCCAGCAGTCAATTGTCTGGAGGGGGACCCTGTGGCTACACCTTC. Amino acid sequence: CASSQLSGGGPCGYTF.

This clonotype was observed at least ten times. This chain connects TRBV5-8 to TRBJ1-3, with unresolved D. V lost 0 bases and J 0 bases, leaving 10 bases between the germline ends. The CDR3 spans 16 residues. Looked up from germline, CDR1 is SGHTS and CDR2 is YDEGEE. This CDR3 reads CASSLGDLNSGNTIYF. The CDR3, as DNA: TGTGCCAGCAGCTTGGGAGACCTGAACTCTGGAAACACCATATATTTT.

V gene TRBV11-3 combines with J gene TRBJ2-1; TRBD2 agrees at 7 bases. V dropped 6 bases and J dropped 2; count of bases not matched to a gene: 7. The CDR3 loop spans 15 amino acids. Germline lookup yields CDR1 SGHNT and CDR2 YENEEA. CDR3 loop: CASSISGHPYNEQFF. The CDR3 DNA sequence: TGTGCCAGCAGTATTAGCGGGCACCCCTACAATGAGCAGTTCTTC.

This clonotype was observed a few times. In DNA form, the CDR3 reads TGTGCCATCAGTGATAGGGACAAGCCTAACTATGGCTACACCTTC. Translation: CAISDRDKPNYGYTF. V is TRBV10-3 and J is TRBJ1-2; D possibly corresponds to TRBD1 (6 bases). This CDR3 is 15 amino acids long. With 3 bases removed from V and 0 bases from J, the gap between germline ends came to 11 bases. The germline V gene has CDR1 ENHRY and CDR2 SYGVKD.

A note on this clonotype: Being one base from a much bigger clone, this may be a read error. The chain is built from TRBV15 and TRBJ1-3; no firm D call. This CDR3 spans 19 amino acids. Germline lookup yields CDR1 LNHNV and CDR2 YYDKDF (reference sequence). The CDR3 region is CATSRLVVSSADSGSTIYF. Here the CDR3 DNA reads TGTGCCACCAGCAGATTGGTCGTAAGTTCAGCCGACTCTGGAAGCACCATATATTTT.